The clone carrying this TCR beta chain has at least ten counts. Its specificity is not known. Every naive CD8 library was made from between roughly 18,000 and 1,100,000 sorted cells with 10%, 30% or 50% RNA. A CD8+CD4-CCR7+CD45RA+ gate was used to sort naive CD8 T cells. V dropped 2 bases and J dropped 3 bases, with 9 bases sitting between them. Germline CDR1 SGHDT, CDR2 YYEEEE. The CDR3 runs 13 residues. The data originate from a study of molecular identifiers for immune sequencing clone quantification. Overall study results and limits: Clones above 20 RNA copies held over 97% of effector molecules, under 1% in naive cells.

For bulk TCR libraries, previously described methods and listed TCR primers were used. Via MiXCR, TCRdb re-called the PCR reads, giving one row per CDR3 protein. The table lists around 480,000 distinct CDR3 sequences, about a fifth of them singletons. The source material was naive CD8+ T cells from blood, with Jurkat cell RNA spiked in. Subset in this sample: FACS-sorted CD8+CD4-CCR7+CD45RA+ naive T cells. This TCR came from a human donor in good health. Some libraries in this study had Jurkat cell RNA spiked in. The chain recombines TRBV5-6 with TRBJ2-7; a possible D gene is TRBD1 (6 bases). Here the CDR3 reads CASSFTGHYEQYF. DNA for the CDR3: TGTGCCAGCAGCTTCACGGGACACTACGAGCAGTACTTC.